A selection of T cell receptor beta chains follows, all from one sample in a study of shared clonotypes between healthy human individuals. Measured with immunoSEQ multiplex PCR; TCRdb has only the in-frame clones, and not every one. The repertoire holds 500,000 or so clones, with approximately 94% as singletons. The specimen sequenced was naive CD4+ T cells sorted from blood. All receptors come from a woman in her twenties or thirties in good health. Each CDR3 is given with its conserved first and last residue. D genes are given only for firm matches. The listing skips clone size in some rows; elsewhere it reads once, few, many or a size class.

V gene	D gene	clone size	J gene	CDR3 DNA	CDR3 protein
TRBV2	.	.	TRBJ2-7	TGTGCCAGCAGTGAAGCCGGGACCGCTTTGTGGGAGCAGTACTTC	CASSEAGTALWEQYF
TRBV5-1	TRBD2	once	TRBJ2-7	TGCGCCAGCAGCCCGGGGGGGAGTACTCGCTACGAGCAGTACTTC	CASSPGGSTRYEQYF
TRBV28	.	.	TRBJ2-7	TGTGCCAGCGGGTCAGTTCCCTACGAGCAGTACTTC	CASGSVPYEQYF
TRBV28	.	.	TRBJ1-2	TGTGCCAGCAAGGACGGATTCTATGGCTACACCTTC	CASKDGFYGYTF
TRBV2	.	.	TRBJ2-7	TGTGCCAGCAAACGACAGGACCCCAACGAGCAGTACTTC	CASKRQDPNEQYF
TRBV30	.	.	TRBJ2-7	TGTGCCTGGAGCCATGGACAGCCAAGCTCCTACGAGCAGTACTTC	CAWSHGQPSSYEQYF
TRBV2	.	.	TRBJ2-7	TGTGCCAGCAGTTCCTACATGTACGAGCAGTACTTC	CASSSYMYEQYF
TRBV19	TRBD1	.	TRBJ1-4	TGTGCCAGTAGGGACAGGGAGGAAAAACTGTTTTTT	CASRDREEKLFF
TRBV5-1	TRBD1	.	TRBJ1-1	TGCGCCAGCAGCTTGGGCGGGACAGAAAACACTGAAGCTTTCTTT	CASSLGGTENTEAFF
TRBV28	TRBD1	.	TRBJ1-5	TGTGCCAGCAGTCATCTCGGGACAGCGGGCAATCAGCCCCAGCATTTT	CASSHLGTAGNQPQHF
TRBV2	.	.	TRBJ1-1	TGTGCCAGCAGTGATTTGGGGGTCGAGAACACTGAAGCTTTCTTT	CASSDLGVENTEAFF
TRBV28	.	.	TRBJ2-2	TGTGCCAGCAGCCCGGAGGGGAACGGGGAGCTGTTTTTT	CASSPEGNGELFF
TRBV6-5	.	.	TRBJ2-5	TGTGCCAGCAGTTATAATATGGGGCAAGAGACCCAGTACTTC	CASSYNMGQETQYF
TRBV7-9	.	once	TRBJ1-2	TGTGCCAGCAGCCCCTTCTCCCCGTACACCTTC	CASSPFSPYTF
TRBV27	.	.	TRBJ2-7	TGTGCCAGCAGAAGACAGCTTAGCTCCTACGAGCAGTACTTC	CASRRQLSSYEQYF
TRBV28	TRBD1	.	TRBJ1-1	TGTGCCAGCAGCTATAGATGGACAGGGGGGGACACTGAAGCTTTCTTT	CASSYRWTGGDTEAFF
TRBV2	.	.	TRBJ1-2	TGTGCCAGCAGGGCCCACGGGGAGCCTAACTATGGCTACACCTTC	CASRAHGEPNYGYTF
TRBV2	TRBD2	.	TRBJ2-1	TGTGCCAGCAGGAGCGGGAGTTCCTACAATGAGCAGTTCTTC	CASRSGSSYNEQFF
TRBV19	.	.	TRBJ2-2	TGTGCCAGTAGACCACCCCCTGGGACGGAGGCCCGTACCGGGGAGCTGTTTTTT	CASRPPPGTEARTGELFF
TRBV28	.	.	TRBJ2-6	TGTGCCAGCTGTGGGGCCCTGAGCTCTGGGGCCAACGTCCTGACTTTC	CASCGALSSGANVLTF
TRBV21-1	.	.	TRBJ2-2	TGTGCCAGCGGCAAGAGTCGCGGCACCGGGGAGCTGTTTTTT	CASGKSRGTGELFF
TRBV14	.	.	TRBJ1-2	TGTGCCAGCAGCCGACAGTCATTCTATGGCTACACCTTC	CASSRQSFYGYTF
TRBV4-1	.	.	TRBJ2-4	TGCGCCAGCAGCCAAAAACGGGCGGAGGTAGCCAAAAACATTCAGTACTTC	CASSQKRAEVAKNIQYF
TRBV14	.	.	TRBJ1-2	TGTGCCAGCAGCCAAGAAGTAAGCTATGGCTACACCTTC	CASSQEVSYGYTF
TRBV28	TRBD1	.	TRBJ2-7	TGTGCCAGCAGCGCCTGGACAGGGGGCGTATACGAGCAGTACTTC	CASSAWTGGVYEQYF
TRBV19	.	.	TRBJ1-4	TGTGCCAGTAGTTCGGCAGACGCCTCTCAGGAAAAACTGTTTTTT	CASSSADASQEKLFF
TRBV4-1	.	.	TRBJ2-3	TGCGCCAGCAGCCAACTTGGACAGTATACGCAGTATTTT	CASSQLGQYTQYF
TRBV27	.	few	TRBJ1-3	TGTGCCAGCAGCCTAGGACAGCCGACTTCTGGAAACACCATATATTTT	CASSLGQPTSGNTIYF
TRBV14	.	.	TRBJ1-4	TGTGCCAGCAGCCAAGGACTCCAGGATGAAAAACTGTTTTTT	CASSQGLQDEKLFF
TRBV6-1	.	once	TRBJ1-5	TGTGCCAGCAGCGTGTTGGGCCCCCAGCATTTT	CASSVLGPQHF
TRBV29-1	TRBD2	.	TRBJ2-2	TGCAGCGTGGGGACTAGCGGATACACCGGGGAGCTGTTTTTT	CSVGTSGYTGELFF
TRBV9	.	.	TRBJ2-1	TGTGCCAGCAGCGTAGGTGGCGGGAATCGGTTCGATGAGCAGTTCTTC	CASSVGGGNRFDEQFF
TRBV7-7	.	.	TRBJ2-1	TGTGCCAGCAGCTTATCCCCCTTAACGAATGAGCAGTTCTTC	CASSLSPLTNEQFF
TRBV10-1	.	.	TRBJ2-7	TGCGCCAGCAGTGAGGGGGGAGCCTACGAGCAGTACTTC	CASSEGGAYEQYF
TRBV6-1	.	few	TRBJ1-5	TGTGCCAGCAGCTTGACCGGGAGGGAGCCCCAGCATTTT	CASSLTGREPQHF
TRBV6-5	.	.	TRBJ1-5	TGTGCCAGCAGAGGGGGGCTAATAGACCAGCCCCAGCATTTT	CASRGGLIDQPQHF
TRBV30	.	.	TRBJ1-2	TGTGCCTGGACCCCAAGGGGAAGGGGGGTACATGGCTACACCTTC	CAWTPRGRGVHGYTF
TRBV19	.	.	TRBJ2-1	TGTGCCAGTAGTATAAGTGGGGCCTATTACAATGAGCAGTTCTTC	CASSISGAYYNEQFF
TRBV28	.	.	TRBJ2-3	TGTGCCAGCAGTTTCCGGGCCAGGTGGTCAGATACGCAGTATTTT	CASSFRARWSDTQYF
TRBV10-2	TRBD1	.	TRBJ2-7	TGCGCCAGCAGTGAAGGGGACAGGGATTACGAGCAGTACTTC	CASSEGDRDYEQYF
TRBV5-3	.	.	TRBJ2-1	TGTGCCAGAAGCCCACGGGGGCGTCTTCGGCAGTTCTTC	CARSPRGRLRQFF
TRBV28	.	.	TRBJ1-2	TGTGCCAGCAGTTTAGATCGGGTTCACCCCTACACCTTC	CASSLDRVHPYTF
TRBV7-3	TRBD2	.	TRBJ2-7	TGTGCCAGCAGCTTTTTAGCGGGCGCTTCCTACGAGCAGTACTTC	CASSFLAGASYEQYF
TRBV11-2	.	.	TRBJ2-6	TGTGCCAGCAGCTTAGTTGGGGGTACTGGGGCCAACGTCCTGACTTTC	CASSLVGGTGANVLTF
TRBV5-6	TRBD2	.	TRBJ2-1	TGTGCCAGCAGCTTCGGACTAGCGGGGGGTCGGTACAATGAGCAGTTCTTC	CASSFGLAGGRYNEQFF
TRBV6-1	TRBD1	few	TRBJ1-1	TGTGCCAGCAGTCAAGGCGGGGACAGCCTAATGAACACTGAAGCTTTCTTT	CASSQGGDSLMNTEAFF
TRBV11-2	.	.	TRBJ2-7	TGTGCCAGCAGCTCCAAGAACGAGCAGTACTTC	CASSSKNEQYF
TRBV28	.	.	TRBJ2-1	TGTGCCAGCAGTTGGGCAGGGAACAATGAGCAGTTCTTC	CASSWAGNNEQFF
TRBV9	.	.	TRBJ2-2	TGTGCCAGCAGCGTAGCTACTTGGGCCGGGGAGCTGTTTTTT	CASSVATWAGELFF
TRBV5-5	.	.	TRBJ2-3	TGTGCCAGCAGCTCCCAGTGGAGCACAGATACGCAGTATTTT	CASSSQWSTDTQYF
TRBV6-5	.	.	TRBJ1-2	TGTGCCAGCAGTTACGGACGTCTCTATGGCTACACCTTC	CASSYGRLYGYTF
TRBV2	.	.	TRBJ1-2	TGTGCCAGCGCAGGGATCGTTGGCTACACCTTC	CASAGIVGYTF
TRBV15	.	.	TRBJ1-1	TGTGCCACCAGCAGAGTCGTGACCAGGGGCACTGAAGCTTTCTTT	CATSRVVTRGTEAFF